This entry describes one T cell receptor beta chain. Original processing methods: Reference gene primers were amplified, and this amplification served to estimate nucleated cell counts. Produced via immunoSEQ multiplex PCR; TCRdb's table is partial and in-frame only. The V and J calls and clone size were taken over from that table, and D and trimming were inferred from the DNA. The data show 55,000 to 80,000 clones, with roughly 89% seen just once and approximately 7.4% held by the top ten. This record comes from a study of blood T cell repertoires in COVID-19. Study background: Spain, Italy and the United States supplied samples that represented acute and convalescent COVID-19. Sources were T cells, B-cell-depleted T cells, or PBMCs; the material itself was cDNA or gDNA.

Germline CDR1 is LGHDT and CDR2 is YNNKEL (reference sequence). This CDR3 contains 16 residues. The V and J ends lost 1 base and 2 bases respectively, with 14 bases between them. The chain links TRBV3-1 (or the pseudogene TRBV3-2) to TRBJ1-2; TRBD1 is a possible D gene (6 bases). The source of this sequence is a man aged 45-65 years with active COVID-19. The sequenced material came from peripheral blood. CDR3 in amino acids: CASSQVAGAGNYGYTF. CDR3 bases: TGTGCCAGCAGCCAAGTCGCGGGGGCAGGGAACTATGGCTACACCTTC.